A selection of T cell receptor beta chains follows, all from one sample in a study of cytomegalovirus exposure and HLA in healthy donors. Clones were read by immunoSEQ multiplex PCR, and TCRdb kept only the in-frame ones, dropping some. The sample contains about 140,000 clones, around 86% of which appear only once. The sample taken for sequencing was PBMCs. Source of these receptors: a man between 18 and 29 years old in good health and CMV-seropositive. CDR3s include the opening cysteine and the closing phenylalanine or tryptophan. A D gene is named only where the DNA matches it firmly. Expanded clones are given a class, and other clones once, few, many or no size at all.

d_gene,abundance,v_gene,j_gene,CDR3aa,CDR3nt
NA,NA,TRBV29-1,TRBJ1-3,CSVAWTVGNTIYF,TGCAGCGTTGCGTGGACTGTCGGAAACACCATATATTTT
TRBD2,few,TRBV7-9,TRBJ2-1,CASSPRVAGSHNEQFF,TGTGCCAGCAGCCCTCGGGTAGCGGGGTCTCACAATGAGCAGTTCTTC
TRBD1,once,TRBV5-1,TRBJ2-4,CASSPGQPQNIQYF,TGCGCCAGCAGCCCGGGACAGCCTCAAAACATTCAGTACTTC
TRBD1,NA,TRBV5-4,TRBJ2-2,CASPSGTGPGELFF,TGTGCCAGCCCCTCCGGGACAGGGCCCGGGGAGCTGTTTTTT
NA,NA,TRBV9,TRBJ1-3,CASSVELAGSGNTIYF,TGTGCCAGCAGCGTAGAATTGGCAGGCTCTGGAAACACCATATATTTT
NA,once,TRBV11-3,TRBJ2-3,CASSLRGGSTDTQYF,TGTGCCAGCAGCTTAAGGGGCGGAAGCACAGATACGCAGTATTTT
NA,NA,TRBV7-9,TRBJ2-5,CASSPQETQYF,TGTGCCAGCAGCCCTCAAGAGACCCAGTACTTC
NA,NA,TRBV19,TRBJ2-5,CASSMGGTGGKETQYF,TGTGCCAGTAGTATGGGGGGGACAGGCGGAAAAGAGACCCAGTACTTC
NA,once,TRBV6-5,TRBJ2-7,CASTPGDLYEQYF,TGTGCCAGCACCCCAGGTGACCTCTACGAGCAGTACTTC
NA,many,TRBV27,TRBJ2-2,CASSLWGGAAGELFF,TGTGCCAGCAGTTTATGGGGGGGGGCGGCCGGGGAGCTGTTTTTT
NA,NA,TRBV12-5,TRBJ1-4,CASGFHSGRNEKLFF,TGTGCTAGTGGTTTCCATTCAGGGAGGAATGAAAAACTGTTTTTT
TRBD2,few,TRBV9,TRBJ2-7,CASSVAPAGSYEQYF,TGTGCCAGCAGCGTAGCTCCAGCGGGGAGCTACGAGCAGTACTTC
TRBD1,NA,TRBV5-1,TRBJ2-1,CASSLQGAYNEQFF,TGCGCCAGCAGCTTACAGGGGGCGTACAATGAGCAGTTCTTC
NA,NA,TRBV19,TRBJ1-1,CASIRNGGGTNTEAFF,TGTGCCAGTATCCGAAATGGAGGAGGGACGAACACTGAAGCTTTCTTT
NA,NA,TRBV6-5,TRBJ2-7,CASSYSSSGKGYEQYF,TGTGCCAGCAGTTACTCGAGTTCCGGGAAGGGCTACGAGCAGTACTTC
TRBD2,NA,TRBV18,TRBJ2-1,CASSPPAGGGDNEQFF,TGTGCCAGCTCACCACCAGCGGGGGGCGGAGACAATGAGCAGTTCTTC
NA,NA,TRBV25-1,TRBJ1-1,CASSQVGAGVNTEAFF,TGTGCCAGCAGTCAAGTGGGGGCGGGGGTGAACACTGAAGCTTTCTTT
NA,few,TRBV2,TRBJ1-6,CASSGSGMGSPLHF,TGTGCCAGCAGTGGGTCAGGGATGGGTTCACCCCTCCACTTT
TRBD1,NA,TRBV7-9,TRBJ1-6,CASSLLRDRTSPLHF,TGTGCCAGCAGCTTACTAAGGGACAGAACTTCACCCCTCCACTTT
NA,NA,TRBV4-2,TRBJ1-4,CASSQVATNEKLFF,TGTGCCAGCAGCCAAGTAGCAACTAATGAAAAACTGTTTTTT
NA,NA,TRBV25-1,TRBJ1-1,CASSTSNTEAFF,NA
TRBD2,NA,TRBV11-3,TRBJ2-1,CASSLVLGRAYNEQFF,TGTGCCAGCAGCTTAGTACTCGGGAGGGCCTACAATGAGCAGTTCTTC
NA,once,TRBV6-1,TRBJ1-5,CASMVPWGQNQPQHF,TGTGCCAGCATGGTCCCCTGGGGACAAAATCAGCCCCAGCATTTT
NA,NA,TRBV7-6,TRBJ1-1,CASSLGWGVNTEAFF,TGTGCCAGCAGCTTAGGTTGGGGAGTGAACACTGAAGCTTTCTTT
TRBD1,few,TRBV2,TRBJ1-4,CASSAGGSGKLFF,TGTGCCAGCAGTGCAGGGGGCAGTGGAAAACTGTTTTTT
TRBD1,NA,TRBV2,TRBJ2-5,CASSSRDRETQYF,TGTGCCAGCAGTAGCCGGGACAGAGAGACCCAGTACTTC
NA,NA,TRBV10-2,TRBJ1-5,CASTGLQVRESNQPQHF,TGCGCCAGCACAGGTCTTCAAGTTCGGGAGAGCAATCAGCCCCAGCATTTT
NA,once,TRBV9,TRBJ2-2,CASSIRPGNTGELFF,TGTGCCAGCAGCATAAGACCGGGGAACACCGGGGAGCTGTTTTTT
TRBD1,NA,TRBV10-3,TRBJ2-2,CAIRDRDTGELFF,TGTGCCATCAGGGACAGGGACACCGGGGAGCTGTTTTTT
TRBD1,NA,TRBV27,TRBJ1-5,CASRRDRYSNQPQHF,TGTGCCAGCAGGAGGGACAGATATAGCAATCAGCCCCAGCATTTT